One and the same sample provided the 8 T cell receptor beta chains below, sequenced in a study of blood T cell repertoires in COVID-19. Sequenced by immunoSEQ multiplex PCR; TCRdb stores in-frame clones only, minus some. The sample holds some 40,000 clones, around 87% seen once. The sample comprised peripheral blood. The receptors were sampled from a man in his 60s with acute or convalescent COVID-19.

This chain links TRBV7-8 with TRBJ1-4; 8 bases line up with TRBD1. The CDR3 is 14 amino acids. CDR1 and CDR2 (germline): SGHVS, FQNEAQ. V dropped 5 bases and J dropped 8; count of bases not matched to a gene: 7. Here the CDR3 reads CASSLVTGDEKLFF. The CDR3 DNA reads TGTGCCAGCAGCCTCGTGACAGGGGACGAAAAACTGTTTTTT.

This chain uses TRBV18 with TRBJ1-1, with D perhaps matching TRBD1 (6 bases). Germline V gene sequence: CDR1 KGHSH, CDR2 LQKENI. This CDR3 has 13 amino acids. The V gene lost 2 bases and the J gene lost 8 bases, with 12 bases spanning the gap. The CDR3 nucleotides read TGTGCCAGCTCACCAATGGACAGCCGAGAAGCTTTCTTT. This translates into CASSPMDSREAFF.

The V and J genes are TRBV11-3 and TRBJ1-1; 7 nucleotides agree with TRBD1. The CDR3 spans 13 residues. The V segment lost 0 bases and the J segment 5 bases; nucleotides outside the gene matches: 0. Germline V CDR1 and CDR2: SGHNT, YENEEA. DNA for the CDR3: TGTGCCAGCAGCTTAGAGACAGGGACTGAAGCTTTCTTT. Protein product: CASSLETGTEAFF.

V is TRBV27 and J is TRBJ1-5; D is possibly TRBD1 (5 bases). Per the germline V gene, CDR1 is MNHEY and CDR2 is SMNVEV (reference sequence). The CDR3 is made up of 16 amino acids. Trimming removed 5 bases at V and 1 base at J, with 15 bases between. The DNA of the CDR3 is TGTGCCAGCAGTCCGGGACTGTCGTGGAGCAATCAGCCCCAGCATTTT. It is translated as CASSPGLSWSNQPQHF.

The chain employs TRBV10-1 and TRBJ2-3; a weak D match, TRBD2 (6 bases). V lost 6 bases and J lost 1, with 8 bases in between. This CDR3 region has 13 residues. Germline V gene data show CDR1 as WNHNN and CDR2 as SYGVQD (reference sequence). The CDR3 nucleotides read TGCGCCAGCAGCTCTAGCGGCACAGATACGCAGTATTTT. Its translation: CASSSSGTDTQYF.

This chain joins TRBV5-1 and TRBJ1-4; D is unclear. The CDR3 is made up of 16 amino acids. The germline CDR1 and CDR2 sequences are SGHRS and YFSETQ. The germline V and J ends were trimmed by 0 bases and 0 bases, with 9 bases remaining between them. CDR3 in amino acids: CASSLGVRTTNEKLFF. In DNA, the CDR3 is TGCGCCAGCAGCTTGGGGGTGAGGACAACTAATGAAAAACTGTTTTTT.

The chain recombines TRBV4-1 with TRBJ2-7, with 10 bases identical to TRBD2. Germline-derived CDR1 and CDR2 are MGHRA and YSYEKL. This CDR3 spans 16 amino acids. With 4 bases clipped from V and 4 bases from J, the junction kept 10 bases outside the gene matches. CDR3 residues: CASSPFPSGRRYEQYF. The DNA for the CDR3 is TGCGCCAGCAGCCCCTTCCCTAGCGGGAGAAGATACGAGCAGTACTTC.

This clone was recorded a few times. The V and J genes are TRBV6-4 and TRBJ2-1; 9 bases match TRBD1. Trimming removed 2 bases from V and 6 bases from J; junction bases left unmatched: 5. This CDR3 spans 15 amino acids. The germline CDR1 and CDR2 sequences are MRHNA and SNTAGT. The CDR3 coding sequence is TGTGCCAGCAGTGACCCCGGGACAGGGTTCAATGAGCAGTTCTTC. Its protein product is CASSDPGTGFNEQFF.